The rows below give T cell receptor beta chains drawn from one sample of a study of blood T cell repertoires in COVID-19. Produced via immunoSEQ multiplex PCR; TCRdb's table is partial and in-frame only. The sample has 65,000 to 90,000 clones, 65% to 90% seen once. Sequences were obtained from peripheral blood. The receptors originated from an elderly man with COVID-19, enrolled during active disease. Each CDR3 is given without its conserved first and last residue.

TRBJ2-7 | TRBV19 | ASSIKMGDYYEQY
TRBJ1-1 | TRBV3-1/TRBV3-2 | ASSRHRDSTEAF
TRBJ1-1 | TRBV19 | ASSQGITEAF
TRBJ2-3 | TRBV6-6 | ASSYILADTQY
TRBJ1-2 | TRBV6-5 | ASTFYPRGYGYT
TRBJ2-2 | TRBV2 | ASSEAAVNTGELF
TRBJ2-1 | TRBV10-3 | AIRGTGTGDYEQF
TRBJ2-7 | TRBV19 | ASSIAPGGKNYEQY
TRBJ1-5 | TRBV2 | ASSAVAGARQPQH
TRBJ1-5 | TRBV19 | ASSISGTGNNQPQH
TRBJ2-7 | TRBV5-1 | ASSLTRSSYEQY
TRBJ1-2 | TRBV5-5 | ASSFEVNGGYT
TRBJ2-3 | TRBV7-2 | ASSRTSGGFRTDTQY
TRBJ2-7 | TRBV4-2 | ASSQTRSGVSEQY
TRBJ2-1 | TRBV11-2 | ASRASGGEGQF
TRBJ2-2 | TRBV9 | ASSVLTNLNTGELF
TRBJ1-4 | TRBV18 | ASSPKGENEKLF
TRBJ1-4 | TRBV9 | ASSVGQGGFGEKLF
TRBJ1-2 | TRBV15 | ATDRETPGYGYT
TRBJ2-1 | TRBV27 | ASSLLDRIGNEQF
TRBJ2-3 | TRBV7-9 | ASSFTGGEDTQY
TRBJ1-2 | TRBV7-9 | ASSLGPNNYGYT
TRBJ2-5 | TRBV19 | ASLIPGREETQY
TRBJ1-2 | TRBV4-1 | ASSHPGQIFYGYT
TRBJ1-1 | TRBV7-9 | ASSLTGEAEAF
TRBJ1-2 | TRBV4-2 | ASSQVLQGTVGGYT
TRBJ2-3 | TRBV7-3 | ASSLGGGSDTQY
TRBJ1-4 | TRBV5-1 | ASSFTGGYEKLF
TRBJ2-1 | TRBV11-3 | ASSPTPIREQF
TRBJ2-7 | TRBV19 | ASSIRQGYYEQY
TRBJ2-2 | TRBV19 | ASSIEGGELF
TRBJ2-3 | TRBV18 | ASSTGGTDTQY
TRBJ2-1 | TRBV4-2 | ASSPGQENYNEQF
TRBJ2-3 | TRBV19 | ASSIGQGGWTVDTQY
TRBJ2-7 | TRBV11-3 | ASSYSLGQLPMPY
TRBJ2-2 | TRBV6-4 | ASSRQVSGGELF
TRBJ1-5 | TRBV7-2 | ASSLYGTGGHQPQH
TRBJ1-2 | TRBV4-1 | ASSQGIRQATYGYT
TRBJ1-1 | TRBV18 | ASVLSQGFEAF
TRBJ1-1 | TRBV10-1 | ASSEFKGVNTEAF
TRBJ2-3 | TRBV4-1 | ASSQDGEVYPQY
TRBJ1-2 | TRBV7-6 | ASSSGLIYGYT
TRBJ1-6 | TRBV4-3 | ASSQEVSTDNSPLH
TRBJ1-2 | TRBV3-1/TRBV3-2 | ASSQASGTGAYGYT
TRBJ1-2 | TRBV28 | ASSFGGVKGYT
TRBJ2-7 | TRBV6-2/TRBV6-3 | ASSYLRGASYEQY
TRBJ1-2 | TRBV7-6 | ASSSQDKVSRQGYT
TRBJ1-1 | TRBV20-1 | SASRGRDTEAF
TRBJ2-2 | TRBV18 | ASSEQGNTGELF
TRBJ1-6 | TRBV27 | ASSPWPSYNSPLH
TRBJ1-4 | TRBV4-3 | ASSQDLRGEKLF
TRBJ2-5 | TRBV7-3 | ASSLNSLETQY
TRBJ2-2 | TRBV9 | ASSLLERSRTGELF
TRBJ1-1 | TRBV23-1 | ASEAPNTEAF
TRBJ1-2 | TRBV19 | ASSGGTGRNYGYT
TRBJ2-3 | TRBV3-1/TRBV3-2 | ASSPTSGTDTQY
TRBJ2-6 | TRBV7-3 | ASSKRVAGDSGANVLT
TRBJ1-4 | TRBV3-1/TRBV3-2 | ASSPLGTGGASTNEKLF
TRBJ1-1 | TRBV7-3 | ASSLTGQGNTEAF